This paragraph reports one T cell receptor beta chain. Antigen unknown. CDR1 and CDR2 from the germline V gene are SGHVS and FNYEAQ. This CDR3 is built from 16 residues. V lost 2 bases to trimming and J lost 5 bases; unmatched junction nucleotides: 9. PCR involved 60 Vbeta and 13 Jbeta primers. Libraries were prepared by immunoSEQ multiplex PCR; TCRdb keeps only in-frame clonotypes and omits some of them. The table lists about 260,000 clones, 80% to 90% of them singletons, with roughly 2% in the top ten. This sample was included in a study of cytomegalovirus exposure and HLA in healthy donors. Findings and limits, study-wide: Researchers had no immune exposure information except CMV serostatus available.

The chain couples TRBV7-6 to TRBJ2-5; 9 nucleotides align to TRBD2. The sequencing input was PBMCs. This sequence originates from a woman aged 35 to 49 in good health and CMV-seropositive. The CDR3 reads CASSLPADSGSETQYF. The DNA of the CDR3 is TGTGCCAGCAGCTTACCCGCGGATAGCGGGAGTGAGACCCAGTACTTC.